This is a list of T cell receptor beta chains from one sample in a study of shared clonotypes between healthy human individuals. Using immunoSEQ multiplex PCR, the repertoire was profiled, and TCRdb retains in-frame clones only, with some absent. The table includes 2 million to 2.5 million clones, around 95% detected once. The sample consisted of naive CD4+ T cells sorted from blood. The origin of the receptors is a man between 18 and 35 years old in good health. Both conserved end residues are part of each CDR3. Expanded clones are given a class, and other clones once, few, many or no size at all.

abundance	v_gene	CDR3aa
-	TRBV5-1	CASSLAVGPGAEQYF
-	TRBV6-5	CASSYRSWTTNTEAFF
-	TRBV7-2	CASSLVGPGTQYF
once	TRBV9	CASSVGPGQGHIQYF
-	TRBV2	CASSEKQIFQETQYF
-	TRBV5-1	CASGTNAYTGELFF
few	TRBV5-1	CASSLALAANTGELFF
-	TRBV27	CASTPSHNSPLHF
-	TRBV30	CAWSQKGNTEAFF
-	TRBV7-2	CASSWKASPYNEQFF
-	TRBV23-1	CASSQFSGGSYEQYF
-	TRBV25-1	CASSEWAEETQYF
-	TRBV28	CASSYPAISNQPQHF
-	TRBV6-5	CASSYSWGGTGETQYF
once	TRBV13	CASSSRRYSVYNEQFF
-	TRBV6-6	CASIPREPYEQYF
-	TRBV7-2	CASSYVGQGINYGYTF
-	TRBV4-1	CASSQERATGQYF
-	TRBV7-2	CASSLRGGKTDTQYF
-	TRBV6-1	CASREPSEAFF
-	TRBV7-2	CASSPDRVRWQETQYF
-	TRBV6-5	CASSYLTNTYEQYF
-	TRBV5-5	CASSLGGQGNEQFF
once	TRBV14	CASSQVTETGTGELFF